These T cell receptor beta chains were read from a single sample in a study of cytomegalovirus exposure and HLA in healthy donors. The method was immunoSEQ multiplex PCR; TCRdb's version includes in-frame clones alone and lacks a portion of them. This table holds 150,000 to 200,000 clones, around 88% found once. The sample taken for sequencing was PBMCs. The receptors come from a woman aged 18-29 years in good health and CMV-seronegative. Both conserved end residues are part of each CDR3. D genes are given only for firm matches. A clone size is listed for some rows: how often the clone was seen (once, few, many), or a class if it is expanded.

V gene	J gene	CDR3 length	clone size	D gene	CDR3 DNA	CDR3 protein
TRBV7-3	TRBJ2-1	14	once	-	TGTGCCAGCAGCTTCGGCGGGCCGGGCAATGAGCAGTTCTTC	CASSFGGPGNEQFF
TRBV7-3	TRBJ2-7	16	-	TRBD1	TGTGCCAGCAGCCCAGCGGGGACAGGGAATCGCTACGAGCAGTACTTC	CASSPAGTGNRYEQYF
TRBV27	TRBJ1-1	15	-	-	TGTGCCAGCAGTCCCCTCCGGTACCCGAACACTGAAGCTTTCTTT	CASSPLRYPNTEAFF
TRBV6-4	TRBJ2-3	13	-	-	TGTGCCAGCAGTGAAGCGATCACAGATACGCAGTATTTT	CASSEAITDTQYF
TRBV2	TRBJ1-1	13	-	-	TGTGCCAGCAGTGAAGACAGTAACACTGAAGCTTTCTTT	CASSEDSNTEAFF
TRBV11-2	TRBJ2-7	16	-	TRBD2	TGTGCCAGCAGCTTAGTCCTTAGCGGGGGGGCCTACGAGCAGTACTTC	CASSLVLSGGAYEQYF
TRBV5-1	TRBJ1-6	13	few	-	TGCGCCAGCAGCTTCCGAGATAATTCACCCCTCCACTTT	CASSFRDNSPLHF
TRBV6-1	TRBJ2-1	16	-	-	TGTGCCAGCAGTGAAGTTACAGGGATCGGGTACAATGAGCAGTTCTTC	CASSEVTGIGYNEQFF
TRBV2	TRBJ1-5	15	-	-	TGTGCCAGCAGTGAAGTATTCCTCAGGCCTCAGCCCCAGCATTTT	CASSEVFLRPQPQHF
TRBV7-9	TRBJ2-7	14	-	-	TGTGCCAGCAGCTCCTACGGACAGACCTACGAGCAGTACTTC	CASSSYGQTYEQYF
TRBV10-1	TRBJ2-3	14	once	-	TGCGCCAGCAGTGACCGGGAGAGGTTAGATACGCAGTATTTT	CASSDRERLDTQYF
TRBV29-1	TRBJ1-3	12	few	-	TGCAGCGTTGGGAGCTCTGGAAACACCATATATTTT	CSVGSSGNTIYF
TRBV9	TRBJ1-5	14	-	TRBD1	TGTGCCAGCAGCGTAGACAGGGGAGATCAGCCCCAGCATTTT	CASSVDRGDQPQHF
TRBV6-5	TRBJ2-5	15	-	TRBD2	TGTGCCAGCAGCCGTTTAGCGGGGGTAAAAGAGACCCAGTACTTC	CASSRLAGVKETQYF
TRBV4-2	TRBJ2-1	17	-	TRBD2	TGTGCCAGCAGCCAAGAGCTAAGCGGGAGGGCCGTTGATGAGCAGTTCTTC	CASSQELSGRAVDEQFF
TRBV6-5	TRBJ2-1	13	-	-	TGTGCCAGCATGAGGAGCTCCTACAATGAGCAGTTCTTC	CASMRSSYNEQFF
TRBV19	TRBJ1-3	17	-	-	TGTGCCAGTAGTTCTCGGGACTCCGCATTCTCTGGAAACACCATATATTTT	CASSSRDSAFSGNTIYF
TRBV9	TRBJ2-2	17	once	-	TGTGCCAGCAGCGAGAGCGGAACCAACCCGATTCAGGGGGAGCTGTTTTTT	CASSESGTNPIQGELFF
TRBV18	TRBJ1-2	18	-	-	TGTGCCAGCTCACCATCCTCCTCGATTCCAGGGGCGAACTATGGCTACACCTTC	CASSPSSSIPGANYGYTF
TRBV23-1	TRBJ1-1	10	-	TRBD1	TGCGCCAGACGCCAGGGGGGAGCTTTCTTT	CARRQGGAFF
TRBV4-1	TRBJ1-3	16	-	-	TGCGCCAGCAGCCAAGTTCAATCAGGGAAAGGAAACACCATATATTTT	CASSQVQSGKGNTIYF
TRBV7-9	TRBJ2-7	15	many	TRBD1	TGTGCCAGCCTCAGCTCGGCAGGGGGCCCCTACGAGCAGTACTTC	CASLSSAGGPYEQYF
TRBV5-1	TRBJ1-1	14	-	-	TGCGCCAGCAGCTTCTCCCTCCTGAACACTGAAGCTTTCTTT	CASSFSLLNTEAFF
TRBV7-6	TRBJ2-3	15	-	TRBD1	TGTGCCAGCAGCCGGACCGACAGGGGGCTAAATACGCAGTATTTT	CASSRTDRGLNTQYF
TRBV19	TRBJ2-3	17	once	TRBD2	TGTGCCAGTAGTATGCATACTAGCGGGGGGGCCCGAGATACGCAGTATTTT	CASSMHTSGGARDTQYF
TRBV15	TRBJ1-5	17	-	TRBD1	TGTGCCACCAGCAGAGATCGGACAGGGGATGGCAATCAGCCCCAGCATTTT	CATSRDRTGDGNQPQHF
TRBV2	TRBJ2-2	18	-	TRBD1	TGTGCCAGCAGTGAAACGGGACAGGGGATCCCGAACACCGGGGAGCTGTTTTTT	CASSETGQGIPNTGELFF
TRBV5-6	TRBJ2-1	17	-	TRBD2	TGTGCCAGCAGTCCCGTCAGTAAGCGGGGATATAACAATGAGCAGTTCTTC	CASSPVSKRGYNNEQFF
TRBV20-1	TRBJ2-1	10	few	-	TGCAGTGCTCCTATCAATGAGCAGTTCTTC	CSAPINEQFF
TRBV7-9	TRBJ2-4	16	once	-	TGTGCCAGCAGCCTAAGGACCCAGGGTACCAAAAACATTCAGTACTTC	CASSLRTQGTKNIQYF
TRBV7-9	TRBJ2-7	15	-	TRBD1	TGTGCCAGCAGCCCTCCCCAGGGGGCCCCCAACGAGCAGTACTTC	CASSPPQGAPNEQYF
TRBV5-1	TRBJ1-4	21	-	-	TGCGCCAGCAGCTTGAGTGAACATGTACCCTCGTTGGGCGCAACTAATGAAAAACTGTTTTTT	CASSLSEHVPSLGATNEKLFF
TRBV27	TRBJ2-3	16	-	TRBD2	TGTGCCAGCAGTCCCCGACTAGCGGGGATCACAGATACGCAGTATTTT	CASSPRLAGITDTQYF
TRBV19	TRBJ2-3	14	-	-	TGTGCCAGTGCCCCTCCGGGATTCACAGATACGCAGTATTTT	CASAPPGFTDTQYF
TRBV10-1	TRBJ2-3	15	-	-	TGCGCCAGCAGTAGACGGGAGAGGCTCGGCGATACGCAGTATTTT	CASSRRERLGDTQYF
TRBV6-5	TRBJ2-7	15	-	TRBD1	TGTGCCAGCAGTTACTCGTCAGGGGGAAGCTACGAGCAGTACTTC	CASSYSSGGSYEQYF
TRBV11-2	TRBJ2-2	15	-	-	TGTGCCAGCAGCCCCGCCGGGGGTCTCACCGGGGAGCTGTTTTTT	CASSPAGGLTGELFF
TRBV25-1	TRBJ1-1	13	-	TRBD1	TGTGCCAGTCAACTTAACAGGGGTACTGAAGCTTTCTTT	CASQLNRGTEAFF
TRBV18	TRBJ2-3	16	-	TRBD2	TGTGCCAGCTCACGGACGGGGGGGCTGAGCACAGATACGCAGTATTTT	CASSRTGGLSTDTQYF
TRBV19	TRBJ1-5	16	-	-	TGTGCCAGTAGTTCTCTACTGGCAGGGAACAATCAGCCCCAGCATTTT	CASSSLLAGNNQPQHF
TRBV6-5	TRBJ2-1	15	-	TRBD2	TGTGCCAGCAGTTACCAGCTAGCGGGCTACAATGAGCAGTTCTTC	CASSYQLAGYNEQFF
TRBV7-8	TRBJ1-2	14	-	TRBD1	TGTGCCAGCAGCTTACCAGACAGGGGGTATGGCTACACCTTC	CASSLPDRGYGYTF
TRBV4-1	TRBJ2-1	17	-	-	TGCGCCAGCAGCCAAGGTCGAAGCGTTAGCTCCTACAATGAGCAGTTCTTC	CASSQGRSVSSYNEQFF
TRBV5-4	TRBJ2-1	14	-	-	TGTGCCAGCAGCTTCAGCGGGCTCTACAATGAACAGTTCTTC	CASSFSGLYNEQFF
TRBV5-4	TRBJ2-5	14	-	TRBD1	TGTGCCAGCGGCGACCGACAGGGCTGGGAGACCCAGTACTTC	CASGDRQGWETQYF
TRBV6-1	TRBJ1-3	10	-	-	TGTGCCAGCAGTTCGGGGACCATATATTTT	CASSSGTIYF
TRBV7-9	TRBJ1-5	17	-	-	TGTGCCAGCAGCTTAGATTCGCATCCCGGGGGGGGTCAGCCCCAGCATTTT	CASSLDSHPGGGQPQHF
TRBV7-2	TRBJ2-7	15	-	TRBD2	TGTGCCAGCAGCTTAAAGTCGGGACTAGTTTCCGAGCAGTACTTC	CASSLKSGLVSEQYF
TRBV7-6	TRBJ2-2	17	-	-	TGTGCCAGCAGCTTAGACGGCGGTCGAACGAACACCGGGGAGCTGTTTTTT	CASSLDGGRTNTGELFF
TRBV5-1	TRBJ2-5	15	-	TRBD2	TGCGCCAGCAGCCCAAAACTAGCGGGAGGGGAGACCCAGTACTTC	CASSPKLAGGETQYF
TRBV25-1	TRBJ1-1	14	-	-	TGTGCCAGCAGTGACTGGACATTGAACACTGAAGCTTTCTTT	CASSDWTLNTEAFF
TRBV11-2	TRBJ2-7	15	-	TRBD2	TGTGCCAGCAGCTTAGGACTAGCGGCATTCGCGGAGCAGTACTTC	CASSLGLAAFAEQYF
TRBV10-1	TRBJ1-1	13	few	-	TGCGCCAGCAGGCAAGATAGGAACACTGAAGCTTTCTTT	CASRQDRNTEAFF
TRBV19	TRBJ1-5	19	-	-	TGTGCCAGTAGTATGCCACCAGGAGGGGCTGCGTATAGCAATCAGCCCCAGCATTTT	CASSMPPGGAAYSNQPQHF
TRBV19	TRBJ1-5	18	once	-	TGTGCCAGTAGTATAGTCTTAGGATCCAAGGGGGTAAATCAGCCCCAGCATTTT	CASSIVLGSKGVNQPQHF